This TCR beta chain was observed in a study of blood T cells in healthy people across ages. It was with a sample-barcoded 5' primer and a J-beta primer mix that a second PCR of roughly 6 to 12 cycles was run. The template-switch adaptor was a 5' adaptor with 12 random nucleotides. It tagged each cDNA molecule. MiXCR, applied by TCRdb to the 5' RACE reads, yields one record per CDR3 protein. The sample shows over a million distinct CDR3 sequences, 35% to 50% of them seen only once. What was sequenced was blood. This sequence was found in a woman aged 55-75 years in good health.

CDR3 region: CASRDRRRNSPLHF. The CDR3 coding sequence is TGTGCCAGCAGGGACAGGCGACGAAATTCACCCCTCCACTTT. The rearrangement links TRBV28 to TRBJ1-6; TRBD1 agrees at 7 bases. The CDR3 sequence is 14 residues long. Germline CDR1 MDHEN, CDR2 SYDVKM. V shed 6 bases and J 7 bases; nucleotides not matched to a gene: 6.